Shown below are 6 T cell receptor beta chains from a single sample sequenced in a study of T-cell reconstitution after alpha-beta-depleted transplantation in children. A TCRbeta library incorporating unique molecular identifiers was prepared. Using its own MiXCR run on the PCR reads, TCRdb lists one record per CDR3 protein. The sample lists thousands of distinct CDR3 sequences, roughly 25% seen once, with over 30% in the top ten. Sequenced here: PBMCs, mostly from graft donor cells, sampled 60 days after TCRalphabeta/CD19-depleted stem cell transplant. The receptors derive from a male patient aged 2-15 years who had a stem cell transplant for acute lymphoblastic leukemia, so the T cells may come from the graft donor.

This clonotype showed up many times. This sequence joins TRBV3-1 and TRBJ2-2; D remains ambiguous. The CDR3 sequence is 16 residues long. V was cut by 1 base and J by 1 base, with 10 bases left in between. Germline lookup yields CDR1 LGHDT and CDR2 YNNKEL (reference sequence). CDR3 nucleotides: TGTGCCAGCAGCCAAGTGCCGGCACAGAACACCGGGGAGCTGTTTTTT. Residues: CASSQVPAQNTGELFF.

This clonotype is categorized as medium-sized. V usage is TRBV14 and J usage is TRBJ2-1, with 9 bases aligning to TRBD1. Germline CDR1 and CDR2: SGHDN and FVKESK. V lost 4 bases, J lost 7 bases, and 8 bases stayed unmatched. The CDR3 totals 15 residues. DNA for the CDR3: TGTGCCAGCAGCCCTCTTGGACAGGGGAGGAATGAGCAGTTCTTC. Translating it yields CASSPLGQGRNEQFF.

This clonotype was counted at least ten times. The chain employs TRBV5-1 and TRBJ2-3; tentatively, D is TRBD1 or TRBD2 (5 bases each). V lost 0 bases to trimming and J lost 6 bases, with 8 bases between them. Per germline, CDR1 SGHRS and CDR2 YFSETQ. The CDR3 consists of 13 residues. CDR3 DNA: TGCGCCAGCAGCTTGGAAGGGGAGGATACGCAGTATTTT. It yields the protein CASSLEGEDTQYF.

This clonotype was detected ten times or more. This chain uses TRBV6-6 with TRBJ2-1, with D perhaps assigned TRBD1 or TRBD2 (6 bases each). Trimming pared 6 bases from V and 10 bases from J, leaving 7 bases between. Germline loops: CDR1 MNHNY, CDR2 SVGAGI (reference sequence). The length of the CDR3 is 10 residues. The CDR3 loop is CASRGGEQFF. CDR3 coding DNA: TGTGCCAGCAGGGGGGGCGAGCAGTTCTTC.

CDR3 nucleotide sequence: TGTGCCAGCAGCGTAGGGTCAGCGGGGGTCCAAGAGACCCAGTACTTC. It is translated as CASSVGSAGVQETQYF. This chain uses TRBV9 with TRBJ2-5; 8 bases match TRBD2. Trimming cost V 0 bases and J 1 base; bases outside gene matches: 5. This CDR3 has 16 residues. CDR1 and CDR2 from the germline V gene are SGDLS and YYNGEE.

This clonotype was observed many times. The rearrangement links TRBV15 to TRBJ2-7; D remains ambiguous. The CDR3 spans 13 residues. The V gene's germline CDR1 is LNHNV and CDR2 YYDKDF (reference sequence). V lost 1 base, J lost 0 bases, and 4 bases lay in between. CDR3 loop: CATSRGSSYEQYF. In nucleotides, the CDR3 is TGTGCCACCAGCAGAGGGAGCTCCTACGAGCAGTACTTC. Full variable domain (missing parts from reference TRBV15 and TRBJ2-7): DAMVIQNPRYQVTQFGKPVTLSCSQTLNHNVMYWYQQKSSQAPKLLFHYYDKDFNNEADTPDNFQSRRPNTSFCFLDIRSPGLGDTAMYLCATSRGSSYEQYFGPGTRLTVT.